The next 14 T cell receptor beta chains were all read from a single sample in a study of shared clonotypes between healthy human individuals. Naive CD8 isolation took CD45RO-negative cells positively selected for CCR7 and excluded terminally differentiated effector memory CD45RA+ cells. Repertoires were generated with immunoSEQ multiplex PCR, while TCRdb's copy carries only in-frame clones and drops some. The data show 2 million or so clones, with about 95% seen just once and about 1.1% held by the top ten. The sample consisted of naive CD8+ T cells sorted from blood. These receptors originate from a man younger than 35 in good health.

The V gene is TRBV30, the J gene TRBJ2-3; no firm D call. The CDR3 consists of 14 residues. Germline V gene lookup returns CDR1 GTSNPN and CDR2 SVGIG (reference sequence). The V and J ends lost 0 bases and 4 bases respectively, with 11 bases between them. The CDR3 bases are TGTGCCTGGAGTGTAAGGGCCGATCCAGATACGCAGTATTTT. It specifies CAWSVRADPDTQYF.

CDR3 DNA: TGCGCCAGCAGCCAAGACCAGGCGGGGACTGGAAACACCATATATTTT. Residues: CASSQDQAGTGNTIYF. The chain carries TRBV4-3 and TRBJ1-3; D ambiguous. This CDR3 spans 16 amino acids. The V gene lost 0 bases and the J gene lost 2 bases, with 11 bases spanning the gap. The V gene's germline CDR1 is LGHNA and CDR2 YSLEER.

This clone was found once. Other DNA sequences within the sample encode an identical CDR3. The chain links TRBV11-1 to TRBJ2-5; no reliable D call. The germline gives CDR1 SGHAT, CDR2 FQDESV (reference sequence). The CDR3 consists of 14 residues. V gave up 2 bases and J gave up 0 bases, with 7 bases separating them. As DNA, the CDR3 is TGTGCCAGCAGCTTATCCGGCAACCAAGAGACCCAGTACTTC. Translated, it gives CASSLSGNQETQYF.

The rearrangement joins TRBV4-3 to TRBJ1-2, with D hard to call. The CDR3 has 15 amino acids. CDR1 is LGHNA, CDR2 YSLEER, per germline. V lost 8 bases to trimming and J lost 6 bases, with 22 bases between them. The CDR3 DNA reads as TGCGCCAGCTGTGACTCTCTAGGGAACAGAGATGGCTACACCTTC. It codes for CASCDSLGNRDGYTF.

The rearrangement links TRBV11-3 to TRBJ2-5; 7 bases align to TRBD2. Germline CDR1 SGHNT, CDR2 YENEEA. The V and J ends lost 5 bases and 7 bases, in that order; junction bases with no gene match: 7. The CDR3 spans 13 residues. CDR3 in DNA: TGTGCCAGCAGCCCTAGCGGCCTCGGGACCCAGTACTTC. Residues: CASSPSGLGTQYF.

The chain uses TRBV7-6 and TRBJ1-1; the match to TRBD1 covers 8 bases. Germline lookup yields CDR1 SGHVS and CDR2 FNYEAQ. This CDR3 is 14 amino acids long. The ends lost 5 bases at V and 1 base at J; junction bases unmatched: 3. CDR3 nucleotide sequence: TGTGCCAGCAGCCATACAGGGGGGAACACTGAAGCTTTCTTT. It is translated as CASSHTGGNTEAFF.

The V and J genes are TRBV6-6 and TRBJ2-1; TRBD1 aligns across 10 bases. V gave up 4 bases and J gave up 8 bases; unmatched junction bases: 5. The CDR3 covers 14 residues. The germline gives CDR1 MNHNY, CDR2 SVGAGI (reference sequence). CDR3 coding DNA: TGTGCCAGCAGTTTCGGACAGGGGGAGTATGAGCAGTTCTTC. It translates to CASSFGQGEYEQFF.

The rearrangement links TRBV4-3 to TRBJ2-1; 9 bases are a match to TRBD1. V trimming: 3 bases; J trimming: 7 bases; junction bases outside the gene matches: 7. Germline V gene data show CDR1 as LGHNA and CDR2 as YSLEER. This CDR3 is built from 15 residues. CDR3 protein: CASSHSPGTGNEQFF. The CDR3 nucleotides read TGCGCCAGCAGCCATTCCCCCGGGACAGGGAATGAGCAGTTCTTC.

The chain uses TRBV7-8 and TRBJ2-2, with 11 bases aligning to TRBD2. This CDR3 comprises 16 residues. Germline lookup yields CDR1 SGHVS and CDR2 FQNEAQ. The ends lost 5 bases at V and 5 bases at J; junction bases unmatched: 7. CDR3 region: CASSPTLAGGTGELFF. CDR3 in DNA: TGTGCCAGCAGCCCCACCCTAGCGGGAGGAACCGGGGAGCTGTTTTTT.

The chain links TRBV4-1 to TRBJ2-3, with D perhaps being TRBD1 or TRBD2 (5 bases each). The CDR3 sequence is 16 residues long. CDR1 is MGHRA, CDR2 YSYEKL, per germline. With 5 bases removed from V and 6 bases from J, the gap between germline ends came to 21 bases. The CDR3 loop reads CASSVLSGTTMDTQYF. In DNA, the CDR3 is TGCGCCAGCAGCGTTCTATCCGGGACCACAATGGATACGCAGTATTTT.

This clone has just one count. The chain has TRBV5-1 and TRBJ1-3; the D gene is possibly TRBD1 (6 bases). V gave up 0 bases and J gave up 4 bases, with 11 bases separating them. The CDR3 sequence is 15 residues long. CDR1 SGHRS and CDR2 YFSETQ come from the germline V gene. The CDR3 sequence is CASSLEAGAGNTIYF. The CDR3, as DNA: TGCGCCAGCAGCTTGGAAGCAGGGGCAGGAAACACCATATATTTT. The full variable domain, completed using reference TRBV5-1 and TRBJ1-3, is KAGVTQTPRYLIKTRGQQVTLSCSPISGHRSVSWYQQTPGQGLQFLFEYFSETQRNKGNFPGRFSGRQFSNSRSEMNVSTLELGDSALYLCASSLEAGAGNTIYFGEGSWLTVV.

The chain is built from TRBV7-6 and TRBJ1-5, with D perhaps TRBD1 (5 bases). Germline V CDR1 and CDR2: SGHVS, FNYEAQ. The CDR3 consists of 19 residues. The V end lost 0 bases, the J end lost 0 bases, and 18 bases lay between the germline ends. The CDR3 DNA is TGTGCCAGCAGCTTAGCTGGGGTGGCCGACAGATATAGCAATCAGCCCCAGCATTTT. It codes for CASSLAGVADRYSNQPQHF.

On this clone: The junction differs from germline at one of its ends, possibly a read error. The chain couples TRBV7-7 to TRBJ2-5; 8 nucleotides line up with TRBD1. Germline-derived CDR1 and CDR2 are SSHAT and FNYEAQ (reference sequence). The CDR3 has 15 residues. The DNA for the CDR3 is TGTGCTAGCAGCTTAGAGTGGACAGGGATGGAGACCCAGTACTTC. Residues: CASSLEWTGMETQYF. Variable domain in full (rest from reference TRBV7-7 and TRBJ2-5): GAGVSQSPRYKVTKRGQDVTLRCDPISSHATLYWYQQALGQGPEFLTYFNYEAQPDKSGLPSDRFSAERPEGSISTLTIQRTEQRDSAMYRCASSLEWTGMETQYFGPGTRLLVL.

This chain joins TRBV19 and TRBJ2-7; TRBD1 is a possible D gene (6 bases). The V and J ends lost 0 bases and 3 bases respectively, with 9 bases between them. This CDR3 has 14 amino acids. CDR1 LNHDA and CDR2 SQIVND come from the germline V gene (reference sequence). The CDR3 DNA follows: TGTGCCAGTAGTATAGATCTCAGGGGCTACGAGCAGTACTTC. As protein: CASSIDLRGYEQYF. Combining the CDR3 with reference TRBV19 and TRBJ2-7 gives the whole variable domain DGGITQSPKYLFRKEGQNVTLSCEQNLNHDAMYWYRQDPGQGLRLIYYSQIVNDFQKGDIAEGYSVSREKKESFPLTVTSAQKNPTAFYLCASSIDLRGYEQYFGPGTRLTVT.